This TCR beta chain originates from a study of metastatic and nonmetastatic thyroid tumors. None of the patients had undergone any treatment ahead of thyroid surgery. This CDR3 has 15 residues. Germline CDR1 SGHVS, CDR2 FQNEAQ. V dropped 5 bases and J dropped 6; count of bases not matched to a gene: 10. This clone has ten or more counts. TCRdb reprocessed the PCR reads via MiXCR. In the table there are 30,000 to 35,000 clones, 25% to 35% of which are singletons. J is TRBJ2-1 and V is TRBV7-8; 7 bases line up with TRBD2. The clonotype comes from a female donor with papillary thyroid cancer or a benign thyroid nodule (not recorded which). Some clones in this sample may be carry-over from other donors' samples. Sequencing input: blood. CDR3 nucleotides: TGTGCCAGCAGCCCTGAGGCGGGAGCGGGCAATGAGCAGTTCTTC. This translates into CASSPEAGAGNEQFF.